Listed below are T cell receptor beta chains from one sample, sequenced in a study of blood T cell repertoires in COVID-19. Some clones are missing from TCRdb's copy, which holds only in-frame ones; the method was immunoSEQ multiplex PCR. Of roughly 220,000 clones in the sample, around 84% were seen once. Sequenced material: PBMCs or T cells enriched from blood (not recorded which). The receptors originated from a middle-aged woman who had recovered from COVID-19. CDR3s include the opening cysteine and the closing phenylalanine or tryptophan. D genes are given only for firm matches. A clone size is listed for some rows: how often the clone was seen (once, few, many), or a class if it is expanded.

clone size	D gene	V gene	J gene	CDR3 DNA	CDR3 protein
NA	NA	TRBV4-1	TRBJ1-2	TGCGCCAGCAGCCCCCCGCTGGCGGGGAACGGACCTAACTATGGCTACACCTTC	CASSPPLAGNGPNYGYTF
NA	NA	TRBV9	TRBJ2-3	TGTGCCAGCAGCGTAGGAAGAGGCACAGATACGCAGTATTTT	CASSVGRGTDTQYF
NA	TRBD2	TRBV18	TRBJ2-3	TGTGCCAGCTCACCAGGACTAGCGGATAGCACAGATACGCAGTATTTT	CASSPGLADSTDTQYF
few	NA	TRBV10-2	TRBJ1-5	TGCGCCAGCAGTGAGGATGGAGCTAGCAATCAGCCCCAGCATTTT	CASSEDGASNQPQHF
NA	NA	TRBV18	TRBJ1-5	TGTGCCAGCTCGGACAGTCCAGGGAATCAGCCCCAGCATTTT	CASSDSPGNQPQHF
NA	TRBD1	TRBV9	TRBJ2-1	TGTGCCAGCAGCGCCACAGGGGACAGGCTCAATGAGCAGTTCTTC	CASSATGDRLNEQFF
NA	NA	TRBV4-1	TRBJ2-5	TGCGCCAGCAGCAACCCCAGGGTCAGTGAGACCCAGTACTTC	CASSNPRVSETQYF
NA	NA	TRBV28	TRBJ1-5	TGTGCCAGCAGCGAGGGGGGGACTCAGCCCCAGCATTTT	CASSEGGTQPQHF
NA	TRBD1	TRBV5-1	TRBJ2-5	TGCGCCAGCAGCTTGGAGGGACAGGGGTCGGGAGAGACCCAGTACTTC	CASSLEGQGSGETQYF
NA	TRBD1	TRBV3-1/TRBV3-2	TRBJ1-2	TGTGCCAGCAGCCAAGATAGGGACAGGGGGTTTGATGGCTACACCTTC	CASSQDRDRGFDGYTF
NA	TRBD1	TRBV6-5	TRBJ1-5	TGTGCCAGCAGCCGGGACAGGGGGCATCAGCCCCAGCATTTT	CASSRDRGHQPQHF
NA	TRBD1	TRBV18	TRBJ1-1	TGTGCCAGCTCACCACCGAGGACAGGAAGTGTGCTTGAAGCTTTCTTT	CASSPPRTGSVLEAFF
NA	TRBD1	TRBV7-9	TRBJ1-4	TGTGCCAGCAGCCGGGACAGGGGAGTAGCTAATGAAAAACTGTTTTTT	CASSRDRGVANEKLFF
NA	TRBD1	TRBV11-2	TRBJ2-6	TGTGCCAGCAGCCAAGACAGGGCTTCTGGGGCCAACGTCCTGACTTTC	CASSQDRASGANVLTF
NA	TRBD1	TRBV9	TRBJ2-6	TGTGCCAGCAGCGTAGGAGGGGGACAGACCTCTGGGGCCAACGTCCTGACTTTC	CASSVGGGQTSGANVLTF
once	NA	TRBV3-1/TRBV3-2	TRBJ2-1	TGTGCCAGCAGCCTCCCGCGACACAGGGCTCTAAGTGAGCAGTTCTTC	CASSLPRHRALSEQFF
few	NA	TRBV28	TRBJ1-6	TGTGCCAGCAAGTCGAGGTCCTATAATTCACCCCTCCACTTT	CASKSRSYNSPLHF
few	TRBD1	TRBV29-1	TRBJ1-2	TGCAGCGCCATGACAGGGGGATCTGGCTACACCTTC	CSAMTGGSGYTF
once	TRBD1	TRBV6-2/TRBV6-3	TRBJ2-4	TGTGCCAGCAGTTCCCGGACAGGGGCAAGGAACATTCAGTACTTC	CASSSRTGARNIQYF
NA	TRBD1	TRBV7-9	TRBJ1-6	TGTGCCAGCAGCTTACAAAGGGGACAGGGGAATTCACCCCTCCACTTT	CASSLQRGQGNSPLHF
NA	TRBD1	TRBV30	TRBJ1-1	TGTGCCTGGGTTAGGACAGGGCGCACTGAAGCTTTCTTT	CAWVRTGRTEAFF
NA	NA	TRBV19	TRBJ2-1	TGTGCCAGTAGTATAAACCCGAGGGGGAATGAGCAGTTCTTC	CASSINPRGNEQFF
NA	TRBD2	TRBV7-2	TRBJ2-7	TGTGCCAGCAGCTTAGCGGGAGGGCCGGTTTACGAGCAGTACTTC	CASSLAGGPVYEQYF
NA	NA	TRBV14	TRBJ2-1	TGTGCCAGCAGCCAACTTCCCCGACCGGGGGATGAGCAGTTCTTC	CASSQLPRPGDEQFF
NA	TRBD2	TRBV18	TRBJ2-5	TGTGCCAGCTCACCTGCACTAGCGGGCCTCCAAGAGACCCAGTACTTC	CASSPALAGLQETQYF
NA	TRBD2	TRBV18	TRBJ2-1	TGTGCCAGCTCACCAGGCCTAGCGGGGTACAATGAGCAGTTCTTC	CASSPGLAGYNEQFF